Listed here are 18 T cell receptor beta chains from one sample, sequenced in a study of post-analysis software for immune sequencing data. No antigens are known for them. Study-wide points: When patients were compared with controls, a handful of TRBV segments were more frequent, TRBV5-6, TRBV5-1 and TRBV20-1 among them.

The authors incorporated unique molecular identifiers into the TCR beta cDNA libraries. TCRdb used MiXCR to reprocess the PCR reads, holding one entry per CDR3 protein. This table holds approximately 730,000 distinct CDR3 sequences, around 45% found once. Sequencing was carried out using blood. The receptors come from a girl aged 5-17 years with multiple sclerosis.

The chain joins TRBV27 to TRBJ2-7, with 11 bases fitting TRBD1. This CDR3 comprises 18 residues. Germline V gives CDR1 MNHEY, CDR2 SMNVEV (reference sequence). Trimming took 5 bases from V and 0 from J; bases not matched to a gene: 12. The CDR3 loop is CASSPRTGGERVSYEQYF. The CDR3 DNA sequence: TGTGCCAGCAGTCCCCGGACAGGGGGCGAACGGGTCTCCTACGAGCAGTACTTC.

In this sample, this clonotype turned up a few times. The CDR3 is CASTKAGTGTYNEQFF. CDR3 DNA: TGTGCCAGCACCAAAGCCGGGACAGGGACCTACAATGAGCAGTTCTTC. The gene calls are TRBV12-3 or TRBV12-4 and TRBJ2-1, with 9 positions matching TRBD1. Trimming took 7 bases from V and 2 from J; bases not matched to a gene: 9. CDR3 size: 16 residues.

The CDR3 is CASSLAGARDYEQYF. CDR3 coding DNA: TGTGCCAGCAGCTTAGCGGGGGCCCGGGACTACGAGCAGTACTTC. This chain connects TRBV7-8 to TRBJ2-4; D is perhaps TRBD1 (6 bases). The J call may not be correct, given that the DNA end is closer to TRBJ2-7. Per the germline V gene, CDR1 is SGHVS and CDR2 is FQNEAQ. This CDR3 region has 15 residues.

The chain combines TRBV29-1 with TRBJ2-1; 11 bases are a match to TRBD2. There are 15 residues in the CDR3. The junction had 8 bases not matched to a gene; V was cut back by 6 bases and J by 4 bases. The V gene's germline CDR1 is SQVTM and CDR2 ANQGSEA. In nucleotides, the CDR3 is TGCAGCGTCGCACCGGGACTAGCGGTTTACAATGAGCAGTTCTTC. This gives the protein CSVAPGLAVYNEQFF.

The CDR3 region is CASSPGQILAETQYF. CDR3 in DNA: TGTGCCAGCAGCCCGGGACAGATCCTGGCGGAGACCCAGTACTTC. The chain links TRBV14 to TRBJ2-5, with TRBD1 matching 7 bases. Germline V gives CDR1 SGHDN, CDR2 FVKESK. Trimming took 4 bases from V and 5 from J; bases not matched to a gene: 10. The CDR3 sequence is 15 residues long.

A single count supports this clonotype. CDR3 DNA sequence: TGCGCCAGCAGAAGGACAGGGGCTGAGGAGACCCAGTACTTC. This sequence encodes CASRRTGAEETQYF. The V and J genes are TRBV5-1 and TRBJ2-5; 9 nucleotides match TRBD1. The CDR3 loop spans 14 amino acids. V was pared by 5 bases and J by 5 bases, with 7 bases of the junction left unmatched. Germline assignment: CDR1 SGHRS and CDR2 YFSETQ.

The rearrangement uses TRBV7-2 and TRBJ1-2, with D tentatively TRBD1 (5 bases). The CDR3 runs 14 residues. Germline lookup yields CDR1 SGHTA and CDR2 FQGNSA. Trimming left V 3 bases short and J 7 bases short, with 15 bases between. The CDR3 sequence is CASSFYSGEGGYTF. The CDR3 DNA is TGTGCCAGCAGCTTTTATTCGGGGGAAGGTGGCTACACCTTC.

The chain has TRBV29-1 and TRBJ2-7; TRBD2 might be the D (5 bases). With 7 bases removed from V and 0 bases from J, the gap between germline ends came to 13 bases. Germline-derived CDR1 and CDR2 are SQVTM and ANQGSEA. The CDR3 length is 13 residues. The CDR3 loop is CSAAGGTSYEQYF. For the CDR3, the DNA is TGCAGCGCGGCGGGCGGTACCTCCTACGAGCAGTACTTC.

This clonotype turned up a few times. The chain is built from TRBV11-1 and TRBJ2-1; TRBD2 matches at 12 bases. CDR1 is SGHAT and CDR2 is FQDESV in the germline V gene (reference sequence). Trimming removed 5 bases from V and 2 bases from J; junction bases left unmatched: 28. This CDR3 comprises 24 residues. The CDR3 DNA sequence: TGTGCCAGCAGCGTACGACAGACCCTCCCGGGACTAGCGGGTACGCACGGGGCCTACAATGAGCAGTTCTTC. Amino acids: CASSVRQTLPGLAGTHGAYNEQFF.

The chain joins TRBV24-1 to TRBJ2-1; 12 bases agree with TRBD2. Germline assignment: CDR1 KGHDR and CDR2 SFDVKD. The CDR3 spans 18 residues. The J segment lost 1 base and the V segment lost 4 bases, leaving 7 bases of the junction unmatched. The CDR3 DNA sequence: TGTGCCACCAGTGACTCGCCACTAGCGGGAGGTTCCTACAATGAGCAGTTCTTC. Translating gives CATSDSPLAGGSYNEQFF.

This chain uses TRBV25-1 with TRBJ2-5; TRBD2 matches 9 bases. The DNA end is a closer match to TRBJ2-7, so the J assignment may be wrong. The germline gives CDR1 MGHDK, CDR2 SYGVNS. The CDR3 runs 16 residues. The CDR3 sequence is CASSELAGGFRHEQYF. The DNA for the CDR3 is TGTGCCAGCAGTGAGCTGGCGGGAGGGTTTCGGCACGAGCAGTACTTC.

The chain joins TRBV9 to TRBJ1-2, with 9 bases lining up with TRBD1. V lost 5 bases and J lost 5; bases outside the gene matches: 4. CDR1 SGDLS and CDR2 YYNGEE come from the germline V gene. CDR3 size: 13 residues. The CDR3 here is CASRDGQGYGYTF. CDR3 bases: TGTGCCAGCAGAGATGGACAGGGGTATGGCTACACCTTC.

V gene TRBV29-1 combines with J gene TRBJ1-1, with unresolved D. The V gene lost 6 bases and the J gene lost 10 bases, with 18 bases spanning the gap. The V gene's germline CDR1 is SQVTM and CDR2 ANQGSEA. The CDR3 is made up of 12 amino acids. The CDR3 region has the DNA TGCAGCGTAATTGAGGGAGGACGGAGAGCTTTCTTT. It encodes CSVIEGGRRAFF.

The chain recombines TRBV4-3 with TRBJ2-5, with TRBD1 as a possible D gene (6 bases). The J call is doubtful: the DNA matches TRBJ2-7 better. CDR1 LGHNA and CDR2 YSLEER come from the germline V gene. The CDR3 has 14 amino acids. The CDR3 DNA follows: TGCGCCAGCAGCCCCGCACAGGGAAGCTACGAGCAGTACTTC. This translates into CASSPAQGSYEQYF.

The rearrangement joins TRBV5-1 to TRBJ2-7; 9 bases are shared with TRBD2. The trim removed 0 bases at V and 4 bases at J, leaving 5 bases unmatched. Germline lookup yields CDR1 SGHRS and CDR2 YFSETQ. The CDR3 totals 15 residues. CDR3: CASSLGVAGVYEQYF. For the CDR3, the DNA is TGCGCCAGCAGCTTGGGGGTAGCGGGAGTGTACGAGCAGTACTTC.

This clonotype was seen a few times. The rearrangement uses TRBV6-2 or TRBV6-3 and TRBJ2-5; D perhaps matches TRBD1 (6 bases). The end of the DNA is better explained by TRBJ2-7, so the J call may be wrong. This CDR3 is 19 amino acids long. The V gene's germline CDR1 is MNHEY and CDR2 SVGEGT. The CDR3 DNA reads as TGTGCCAGCAGTACACATCCGAATACAGGGTTAGGAGGTGCATACGAGCAGTACTTC. It translates to CASSTHPNTGLGGAYEQYF.

The chain links TRBV5-1 to TRBJ2-7, with D uncertain. The CDR3 extends over 13 amino acids. Germline CDR1 reads SGHRS; CDR2 reads YFSETQ. The V end was cut by 5 bases, the J end by 5 bases, with 14 bases between. This chain's CDR3 is CASRDPPNDEQYF. The CDR3 DNA sequence: TGCGCCAGCAGAGATCCCCCGAACGACGAGCAGTACTTC.

In the case of this clonotype: The final CDR3 position lacks the conserved phenylalanine or tryptophan, pointing to a likely read error. The chain links TRBV14 to TRBJ1-4; 7 bases are shared with TRBD1. This CDR3 spans 15 amino acids. Trimming removed 6 bases from V and 7 bases from J; junction bases left unmatched: 11. Germline V gives CDR1 SGHDN, CDR2 FVKESK. CDR3 sequence: CASSQRTTGTEKLFL. For the CDR3, the DNA is TGTGCCAGCAGTCAAAGAACGACAGGGACTGAAAAACTGTTTTTG.